The 18 T cell receptor beta chains below were found in one sample sequenced in a study of blood T cell repertoires in COVID-19. TCRdb keeps only in-frame clones here, not all; method: immunoSEQ multiplex PCR. The sample has over 120,000 clones; under 90% are singletons. Sequencing was performed on peripheral blood. Receptor source: a human donor in a cohort sampled during active COVID-19.

The chain is built from TRBV5-1 and TRBJ2-5; maybe TRBD1 (6 bases). CDR3 size: 13 residues. Trimming cost V 4 bases and J 2 bases, with 9 bases left between them. The germline V gene has CDR1 SGHRS and CDR2 YFSETQ. The CDR3 DNA sequence: TGCGCCAGCAGCGCGACAGGACAAGAGACCCAGTACTTC. Its protein is CASSATGQETQYF.

V usage is TRBV19 and J usage is TRBJ1-1, with TRBD1 as a possible D gene (6 bases). The CDR3 has 13 amino acids. Germline V gives CDR1 LNHDA, CDR2 SQIVND (reference sequence). V shed 1 base and J shed 5 bases, with 8 bases lying between them. This CDR3 reads CASSIGGGTEAFF. The CDR3 DNA follows: TGTGCCAGTAGTATAGGAGGGGGAACTGAAGCTTTCTTT.

The chain uses TRBV6-5 and TRBJ2-2; 7 nucleotides match TRBD2. Trimming took 4 bases from V and 6 from J; bases not matched to a gene: 5. Germline CDR1 MNHEY, CDR2 SVGAGI. This CDR3 spans 14 amino acids. Here the CDR3 reads CASSLMAGAGELFF. CDR3 sequence (DNA): TGTGCCAGCAGTTTGATGGCGGGAGCCGGGGAGCTGTTTTTT.

J is TRBJ2-5 and V is TRBV18; weak D call: TRBD1 (6 bases). The germline V and J ends were trimmed by 4 bases and 5 bases, with 14 bases remaining between them. The germline gives CDR1 KGHSH, CDR2 LQKENI. This CDR3 region has 14 residues. The CDR3: CASSQAGVWETQYF. The CDR3 DNA is TGTGCCAGCTCACAAGCAGGGGTCTGGGAGACCCAGTACTTC.

V and J are TRBV28 and TRBJ1-2; D possibly corresponds to TRBD1 (5 bases). V was clipped by 5 bases and J by 4 bases, with 8 bases between them. This CDR3 contains 12 residues. The germline gives CDR1 MDHEN, CDR2 SYDVKM. The CDR3 nucleotides read TGTGCCAGCAGTACAGGCGGCTATGGCTACACCTTC. This encodes CASSTGGYGYTF.

The J gene is TRBJ2-7, the V gene TRBV3-1 (or the pseudogene TRBV3-2), with D uncertain. V was trimmed by 1 base and J by 3 bases, leaving 7 bases between them. From germline, CDR1 is LGHDT and CDR2 YNNKEL (reference sequence). The CDR3 runs to 13 residues. The CDR3 coding sequence is TGTGCCAGCAGCCAAGGGTCGGTCTACGAGCAGTACTTC. It translates to CASSQGSVYEQYF.

The V and J genes are TRBV15 and TRBJ1-4, with D unclear. Trimming left V 3 bases short and J 0 bases short, with 14 bases between. CDR1 LNHNV and CDR2 YYDKDF come from the germline V gene (reference sequence). This CDR3 contains 17 residues. The CDR3 region has the DNA TGTGCCACCAGCAGTTTAGAAGTGAGGGCAACTAATGAAAAACTGTTTTTT. Translation: CATSSLEVRATNEKLFF.

This clone came up once. This chain joins TRBV19 and TRBJ2-5, with 7 positions matching TRBD1. The CDR3 sequence is 15 residues long. V lost 5 bases to trimming and J lost 1 base; unmatched junction nucleotides: 7. Germline V lookup: CDR1 LNHDA, CDR2 SQIVND (reference sequence). This CDR3 is CASSPTGVSQETQYF. In DNA form, the CDR3 reads TGTGCCAGTAGTCCTACAGGGGTATCCCAAGAGACCCAGTACTTC.

The DNA of the CDR3 is TGCGCCAGCAGACCACAGGACACGGGCACCGGGGAGCTGTTTTTT. It specifies CASRPQDTGTGELFF. The chain carries TRBV5-1 and TRBJ2-2; D is perhaps TRBD1 (5 bases). The V end lost 5 bases, the J end lost 4 bases, and 15 bases lay between the germline ends. CDR3 length: 15 residues. Germline V gene lookup returns CDR1 SGHRS and CDR2 YFSETQ. Full variable domain (rest looked up from reference TRBV5-1 and TRBJ2-2): KAGVTQTPRYLIKTRGQQVTLSCSPISGHRSVSWYQQTPGQGLQFLFEYFSETQRNKGNFPGRFSGRQFSNSRSEMNVSTLELGDSALYLCASRPQDTGTGELFFGEGSRLTVL.

This chain links TRBV5-4 with TRBJ1-6; 10 bases are a match to TRBD1. Germline CDR1 is SGHNT and CDR2 is YYREEE (reference sequence). The CDR3 is made up of 14 amino acids. The ends lost 3 bases at V and 8 bases at J; junction bases unmatched: 2. CDR3 coding DNA: TGTGCCAGCAGCTGGGACAGGGGTGATTCACCCCTCCACTTT. Residues: CASSWDRGDSPLHF.

The rearrangement joins TRBV28 to TRBJ2-7; 9 bases are a match to TRBD2. After removal of 5 bases from V and 4 bases from J, the junction contained 6 bases not matched to a gene. The CDR3 covers 14 residues. CDR1 and CDR2 (germline): MDHEN, SYDVKM. CDR3 protein: CASSKEREAYEQYF. CDR3 sequence (DNA): TGTGCCAGCAGTAAAGAGCGGGAGGCTTACGAGCAGTACTTC.

The chain links TRBV2 to TRBJ2-3; 11 nucleotides line up with TRBD2. The CDR3 covers 14 residues. Germline lookup yields CDR1 SNHLY and CDR2 FYNNEI. Germline trimming cut 8 bases from V and 6 bases from J; bases unmatched to any gene: 7. CDR3 protein: CASQILAGEDTQYF. CDR3 nucleotides: TGTGCCAGCCAGATACTAGCGGGAGAGGATACGCAGTATTTT.

The chain is built from TRBV6-2 or TRBV6-3 and TRBJ2-3; a possible D gene is TRBD2 (7 bases). V lost 0 bases to trimming and J lost 2 bases, with 27 bases between them. This CDR3 is 21 amino acids long. Germline values: CDR1 MNHEY, CDR2 SVGEGT. CDR3 loop: CASSYSFTGGPGATHTDTQYF. The DNA for the CDR3 is TGTGCCAGCAGTTACTCGTTCACGGGGGGCCCGGGTGCTACCCACACAGATACGCAGTATTTT.

The genes are TRBV7-2 and TRBJ2-1; 13 bases agree with TRBD2. Germline values: CDR1 SGHTA, CDR2 FQGNSA. This CDR3 has 20 residues. With 0 bases clipped from V and 7 bases from J, the junction kept 15 bases outside the gene matches. DNA for the CDR3: TGTGCCAGCAGCTTAGCCCCCCAGATGGGACTAGCGGGACTGCTAAATGAGCAGTTCTTC. As protein: CASSLAPQMGLAGLLNEQFF.

This clone was detected once. The genes are TRBV28 and TRBJ1-5; TRBD1 is a possible D gene (6 bases). Germline CDR1 and CDR2: MDHEN and SYDVKM. The V end lost 6 bases, the J end lost 6 bases, and 18 bases lay between the germline ends. The CDR3 runs 15 residues. CDR3 region: CASRSRTASGQPQHF. The CDR3 nucleotides are TGTGCCAGCAGGAGTCGGACAGCCTCCGGTCAGCCCCAGCATTTT.

The V gene is TRBV7-9, the J gene TRBJ1-1; weak D call: TRBD1 (5 bases). The germline gives CDR1 SEHNR, CDR2 FQNEAQ (reference sequence). V was trimmed by 5 bases and J by 1 base, leaving 8 bases between them. This CDR3 has 13 residues. CDR3 nucleotides: TGTGCCAGCAGCAATGGACAGAACACTGAAGCTTTCTTT. Translating gives CASSNGQNTEAFF.

This clone came up many times. This chain joins TRBV19 and TRBJ1-2; D ambiguous. The V gene lost 6 bases and the J gene lost 4 bases, with 9 bases spanning the gap. This CDR3 has 12 residues. Per germline, CDR1 LNHDA and CDR2 SQIVND (reference sequence). The CDR3 here is CASRAGGYGYTF. The CDR3 nucleotides are TGTGCCAGTAGGGCCGGAGGCTATGGCTACACCTTC.

The CDR3 loop reads CASSRLAEDTQYF. The CDR3 DNA reads as TGTGCCAGCAGCCGTTTAGCGGAGGATACGCAGTATTTT. The chain joins TRBV3-1 (or the pseudogene TRBV3-2) to TRBJ2-3; tentative D call: TRBD2 (6 bases). The V and J ends lost 4 bases and 6 bases respectively, with 11 bases between them. The CDR3 sequence is 13 residues long. CDR1 and CDR2 (germline): LGHDT, YNNKEL (reference sequence).